Listed here are 20 T cell receptor beta chains from one sample, sequenced in a study of blood T cell repertoires in COVID-19. Some clones are missing from TCRdb's copy, which holds only in-frame ones; the method was immunoSEQ multiplex PCR. Of approximately 210,000 clones listed, about four fifths are singletons. The sample taken for sequencing was peripheral blood. The receptors originated from a woman between 40 and 50 years old with active or convalescent COVID-19.

The chain employs TRBV30 and TRBJ1-5, with D maybe TRBD1 (6 bases). Trimming left V 0 bases short and J 3 bases short, with 12 bases between. Per germline, CDR1 GTSNPN and CDR2 SVGIG (reference sequence). CDR3 length: 15 amino acids. CDR3 loop: CAWSVRGGFNQPQHF. CDR3 in DNA: TGTGCCTGGAGTGTCAGGGGTGGGTTCAATCAGCCCCAGCATTTT. The entire variable domain, with the rest obtained from reference TRBV30 and TRBJ1-5, is as follows: SQTIHQWPATLVQPVGSPLSLECTVEGTSNPNLYWYRQAAGRGLQLLFYSVGIGQISSEVPQNLSASRPQDRQFILSSKKLLLSDSGFYLCAWSVRGGFNQPQHFGDGTRLSIL.

This chain links TRBV7-8 with TRBJ2-7; 7 bases align to TRBD1. The CDR3 is 14 amino acids. Germline V gene sequence: CDR1 SGHVS, CDR2 FQNEAQ. V lost 5 bases and J lost 2; bases outside the gene matches: 6. CDR3 DNA sequence: TGTGCCAGCAGCCGTGGACAGGCTACCTACGAGCAGTACTTC. It codes for CASSRGQATYEQYF.

The CDR3, as DNA: TGTGCCAGCAGTTCCGAAACTAGCGGGGGGCCGAGAGATACGCAGTATTTT. It is translated as CASSSETSGGPRDTQYF. The V call is TRBV6-2 or TRBV6-3, the J call TRBJ2-3; 12 bases align to TRBD2. The CDR3 is made up of 17 amino acids. The trim removed 4 bases at V and 5 bases at J, leaving 10 bases unmatched. Germline values: CDR1 MNHEY, CDR2 SVGEGT.

This rearrangement joins TRBV4-2 to TRBJ2-1; D is undetermined. Trimming left V 0 bases short and J 3 bases short, with 12 bases between. This CDR3 comprises 16 residues. Per the germline V gene, CDR1 is LGHNA and CDR2 is YNFKEQ. This chain's CDR3 is CASSQDAALYYNEQFF. The CDR3 DNA is TGTGCCAGCAGCCAAGATGCGGCCTTGTACTACAATGAGCAGTTCTTC.

Concerning this clone: One end of the junction does not line up with germline, which may come from a read error. The gene calls are TRBV15 and TRBJ1-6; TRBD1 might be the D (5 bases). The germline V gene encodes CDR1 LNHNV and CDR2 YYDKDF (reference sequence). CDR3 length equals 15 residues. The CDR3 DNA follows: TGTGCCACCAGCAGAGAGGCAGGGTATATTTCACCCCTCCACTTT. Residues: CATSREAGYISPLHF.

J is TRBJ1-1 and V is TRBV5-5, with no clear D. From germline, CDR1 is SGHKS and CDR2 YYEKEE (reference sequence). Trimming left V 0 bases short and J 1 base short, with 7 bases between. This CDR3 has 14 residues. CDR3 region: CASSLEPQNTEAFF. Here the CDR3 DNA reads TGTGCCAGCAGCTTGGAGCCGCAGAACACTGAAGCTTTCTTT.

This chain connects TRBV7-2 to TRBJ1-5; D gene ambiguous. Trimming shortened V by 1 base and J by 1 base, and 14 bases separated the two germline ends. CDR1 is SGHTA and CDR2 is FQGNSA in the germline V gene. The CDR3 extends over 17 amino acids. CDR3 in DNA: TGTGCCAGCAGCTTAGTATCCTGGGAGGGCAGCAATCAGCCCCAGCATTTT. Translating it yields CASSLVSWEGSNQPQHF.

The rearrangement links TRBV5-1 to TRBJ2-4; 7 bases match TRBD2. The V segment lost 0 bases and the J segment 2 bases; nucleotides outside the gene matches: 5. Germline-derived CDR1 and CDR2 are SGHRS and YFSETQ. The CDR3 totals 16 residues. The CDR3 sequence is CASSLVAGATKNIQYF. CDR3 nucleotides: TGCGCCAGCAGCTTGGTGGCGGGAGCAACCAAAAACATTCAGTACTTC.

The gene calls are TRBV19 and TRBJ2-3, with D tentatively TRBD2 (6 bases). V lost 6 bases, J lost 4 bases, and 20 bases lay in between. CDR1 is LNHDA and CDR2 is SQIVND in the germline V gene (reference sequence). This CDR3 region has 16 residues. The CDR3 DNA is TGTGCCAGTAGCCCATCTAGCGTACGTAGGTCAGATACGCAGTATTTT. As protein: CASSPSSVRRSDTQYF. The full variable domain, with the rest looked up from reference TRBV19 and TRBJ2-3, is DGGITQSPKYLFRKEGQNVTLSCEQNLNHDAMYWYRQDPGQGLRLIYYSQIVNDFQKGDIAEGYSVSREKKESFPLTVTSAQKNPTAFYLCASSPSSVRRSDTQYFGPGTRLTVL.

This clone was observed a single time. The chain links TRBV2 to TRBJ2-7; 13 nucleotides align to TRBD2. Trimming took 10 bases from V and 4 from J; bases not matched to a gene: 7. CDR1 is SNHLY, CDR2 FYNNEI, per germline. This CDR3 has 14 amino acids. In DNA form, the CDR3 reads TGTGCCACGAGGACTAGCGGGAGAGGGTACGAGCAGTACTTC. This translates into CATRTSGRGYEQYF.

The chain couples TRBV5-1 to TRBJ1-1; 7 bases are shared with TRBD1. Trimming at V came to 5 bases and at J to 5 bases, leaving 15 bases not matched to a gene. The CDR3 is 16 amino acids. Germline-derived CDR1 and CDR2 are SGHRS and YFSETQ. CDR3 amino acids: CASSPDRALPGTEAFF. The CDR3 DNA sequence: TGCGCCAGCAGTCCTGACAGGGCTCTCCCGGGGACTGAAGCTTTCTTT.

In this sample, this clone turned up once. The V and J genes are TRBV6-5 and TRBJ1-4; the D is unclear. V was pared by 0 bases and J by 8 bases, with 7 bases between. CDR1 and CDR2 from the germline V gene are MNHEY and SVGAGI. The CDR3 loop spans 13 amino acids. The CDR3 loop is CASSYSTREKLFF. In DNA, the CDR3 is TGTGCCAGCAGTTACTCGACTAGGGAAAAACTGTTTTTT.

The table lists this clone with a count of one. The chain uses TRBV3-1 (or the pseudogene TRBV3-2) and TRBJ2-6, with TRBD2 matching 8 bases. The junction had 9 bases not matched to a gene; V was cut back by 0 bases and J by 2 bases. Germline CDR1 reads LGHDT; CDR2 reads YNNKEL (reference sequence). The CDR3 length is 19 residues. CDR3 sequence (DNA): TGTGCCAGCAGCCAAGATCCGGCGGGGGGCCTTACTGGGGCCAACGTCCTGACTTTC. This gives the protein CASSQDPAGGLTGANVLTF.

The CDR3 here is CASSQRTSGRGTDTQYF. The CDR3 nucleotides read TGTGCCAGCAGCCAGAGGACTAGCGGGAGGGGCACAGATACGCAGTATTTT. The chain combines TRBV3-1 (or the pseudogene TRBV3-2) with TRBJ2-3, with 15 bases that match TRBD2. V gave up 3 bases and J gave up 1 base; unmatched junction bases: 2. In germline, CDR1 is LGHDT, CDR2 YNNKEL (reference sequence). The length of the CDR3 is 17 residues.

The chain links TRBV11-3 to TRBJ2-7; D gene unclear. The CDR3 has 12 residues. The germline V and J ends were trimmed by 0 bases and 6 bases, with 6 bases remaining between them. The germline gives CDR1 SGHNT, CDR2 YENEEA. CDR3 sequence: CASSLEETEQYF. CDR3 nucleotide sequence: TGTGCCAGCAGCTTAGAGGAGACCGAGCAGTACTTC.

This clone was observed many times. Distinct nucleotide sequences in the sample also encode this CDR3. V is TRBV29-1 and J is TRBJ1-1; D is unresolved. The CDR3 runs to 10 residues. V lost 6 bases to trimming and J lost 1 base, with 3 bases between them. The germline gives CDR1 SQVTM, CDR2 ANQGSEA. The DNA of the CDR3 is TGCAGCGTGAGGAACACTGAAGCTTTCTTT. Translating gives CSVRNTEAFF. Variable domain in full (rest from reference TRBV29-1 and TRBJ1-1): SAVISQKPSRDICQRGTSLTIQCQVDSQVTMMFWYRQQPGQSLTLIATANQGSEATYESGFVIDKFPISRPNLTFSTLTVSNMSPEDSSIYLCSVRNTEAFFGQGTRLTVV.

This clone was recorded a few times. V and J are TRBV6-5 and TRBJ1-2; D might be TRBD1 (5 bases). The V end lost 4 bases, the J end lost 8 bases, and 23 bases lay between the germline ends. CDR1 and CDR2 from the germline V gene are MNHEY and SVGAGI. The CDR3 sequence is 16 residues long. The CDR3 loop reads CASSSDRDLLTIGYTF. The CDR3 DNA sequence: TGTGCCAGCAGTTCCGACAGAGACCTTTTAACTATCGGCTACACCTTC.

This clone was seen a single time. The V gene is TRBV19, the J gene TRBJ1-3, with 7 bases identical to TRBD1. This CDR3 contains 16 residues. From germline, CDR1 is LNHDA and CDR2 SQIVND (reference sequence). J gave up 2 bases and V 5 bases, and 9 bases lay outside the gene matches. CDR3 nucleotides: TGTGCCAGTAGTCCGAACAGGGGAATCGCTGGAAACACCATATATTTT. Its translation: CASSPNRGIAGNTIYF. The full variable domain, completed using reference TRBV19 and TRBJ1-3, is DGGITQSPKYLFRKEGQNVTLSCEQNLNHDAMYWYRQDPGQGLRLIYYSQIVNDFQKGDIAEGYSVSREKKESFPLTVTSAQKNPTAFYLCASSPNRGIAGNTIYFGEGSWLTVV.

The V and J genes are TRBV2 and TRBJ2-7, with TRBD1 as a possible D gene (6 bases). V shed 2 bases and J shed 0 bases, with 11 bases lying between them. Germline CDR1 reads SNHLY; CDR2 reads FYNNEI. The CDR3 contains 15 residues. CDR3 coding DNA: TGTGCCAGCAGTGAATACGCAGGGGCCTCCTACGAGCAGTACTTC. Translation gives CASSEYAGASYEQYF.

The chain joins TRBV7-3 to TRBJ2-1; 8 positions agree with TRBD2. Germline V gene data show CDR1 as SGHTA and CDR2 as FQGTGA. This CDR3 is built from 15 residues. Trimming cost V 4 bases and J 4 bases; bases outside gene matches: 6. CDR3 sequence reads: CASSWSGGEYNEQFF. Written as DNA, the CDR3 is TGTGCCAGCAGCTGGAGCGGGGGAGAATACAATGAGCAGTTCTTC. Full variable domain (missing parts from reference TRBV7-3 and TRBJ2-1): GAGVSQTPSNKVTEKGKYVELRCDPISGHTALYWYRQSLGQGPEFLIYFQGTGAADDSGLPNDRFFAVRPEGSVSTLKIQRTERGDSAVYLCASSWSGGEYNEQFFGPGTRLTVL.